This T cell receptor (beta chain) was observed in a study of early stage breast cancer tumors. On the study more broadly: About 80% of the 16 invasive tumors were ER+, PR+ and HER2-. Study-level results: Enriched TCRB sequences shared across patients were mostly commonly generated sequences. Blood repertoires resembled normal breast more than tumor.

Clones were sequenced by immunoSEQ multiplex PCR, and TCRdb holds only the in-frame ones, with some missing. The data contain 69,000 or so clones, roughly 80% of them singletons. In germline, CDR1 is MDHEN, CDR2 SYDVKM. The CDR3 runs to 13 residues. V lost 5 bases to trimming and J lost 3 bases, with 10 bases between them. Turning to this clone: The antigen is undetermined.

The TCR originated in a person aged 35 to 50 with breast cancer. The material sequenced was blood. V is TRBV28 and J is TRBJ1-1; D remains ambiguous. The CDR3 coding sequence is TGTGCCAGCAGTCGACTCCCAGACACTGAAGCTTTCTTT. It yields the protein CASSRLPDTEAFF.